The rows below give T cell receptor beta chains drawn from one sample of a study of neoadjuvant nivolumab and ipilimumab in lung cancer. Produced via immunoSEQ multiplex PCR; TCRdb's table is partial and in-frame only. In the table there are 13,000 or so clones, nearly 97% of which are singletons. Sequenced here: peripheral blood, sampled after neoadjuvant nivolumab, alone or with ipilimumab, at or shortly before surgery. The receptor set was obtained from an adult with non-small cell lung cancer. Both conserved end residues are part of each CDR3. D genes are given only for firm matches. Clone sizes are given selectively: once, few, many, or a class where the clone is expanded.

j_call d_call v_call clone_size cdr3_nt cdr3_aa
TRBJ1-5 . TRBV5-3 few TGTGCCAGAAGCCCGCCCAGGCAAGATAGCAATCAGCCCCAGCATTTT CARSPPRQDSNQPQHF
TRBJ2-5 TRBD1 TRBV7-2 . TGTGCCAGCAGCACCGACAGGGTTGAGACCCAGTACTTC CASSTDRVETQYF
TRBJ2-1 . TRBV5-1 . TGCGCCAGCCGAAGACAGGACAACAATGAGCAGTTCTTC CASRRQDNNEQFF
TRBJ2-1 TRBD2 TRBV5-1 . TGCGCCAGCAGCTTGGGACTAGCGGACAATGAGCAGTTCTTC CASSLGLADNEQFF
TRBJ2-7 . TRBV23-1 . TGCGCCAGCAGTTGCGTCCGCGAGCAGTACTTC CASSCVREQYF
TRBJ2-3 . TRBV4-1 . TGCGCCAGCAGCCCCTCCCGGGGGCTAGCCGGATACACAGATACGCAGTATTTT CASSPSRGLAGYTDTQYF
TRBJ2-7 TRBD2 TRBV30 . TGTGCCTTGGGAGGGCCGACCTACGAGCAGTACTTC CALGGPTYEQYF
TRBJ2-7 TRBD2 TRBV6-5 . TGTGCCAGCAGACCTCTAAGCGGGAGGGGCGAGCAGTACTTC CASRPLSGRGEQYF
TRBJ1-1 . TRBV5-1 . TGCGCCAGCAGCCCCGAATCAAGGAACACTGAAGCTTTCTTT CASSPESRNTEAFF
TRBJ2-3 . TRBV7-6 . TGTGCCAGCAGGCGTATTGGGGGGAGTGGCGCAGATACGCAGTATTTT CASRRIGGSGADTQYF
TRBJ2-2 . TRBV5-1 . TGCGCCAGCAGCCTGGGGTACGGGGAGCTGTTTTTT CASSLGYGELFF
TRBJ2-1 . TRBV6-1 . TGTGCCAGCAGTATGAGTAATGAGCAGTTCTTC CASSMSNEQFF
TRBJ2-4 . TRBV5-1 . TGCGCCAGCAGCTTGGAGGGGAGTAAAAACATTCAGTACTTC CASSLEGSKNIQYF
TRBJ1-3 TRBD1 TRBV4-2 . TGTGCCAGCAGCCAAGTTACAGGGGCTGGAAACACCATATATTTT CASSQVTGAGNTIYF
TRBJ2-3 TRBD2 TRBV27 . TGTGCCAGCAGCCTCGGACTAGCGGGAGGCCCAGATACGCAGTATTTT CASSLGLAGGPDTQYF
TRBJ2-1 TRBD2 TRBV7-9 . TGTGCCAGCAGCCCCCGTAGCGGGAAGCAGGTCAATGAGCAGTTCTTC CASSPRSGKQVNEQFF
TRBJ1-2 . TRBV6-5 . TGTGCCAGCAGTTACTCTGGCACTGCCTGGGGCTACACCTTC CASSYSGTAWGYTF
TRBJ1-2 TRBD1 TRBV19 . TGTGCCAGTAGTCAGGGACAGTCTCGCTATGGCTACACCTTC CASSQGQSRYGYTF
TRBJ2-2 TRBD2 TRBV7-2 . TGTGCCAGCAGCTTAGCCATACCGGGACTAGCGGGAGACACCGGGGAGCTGTTTTTT CASSLAIPGLAGDTGELFF
TRBJ2-2 . TRBV6-5 . TGTGCCAGCAGTCCCAGGGTTAACACCGGGGAGCTGTTTTTT CASSPRVNTGELFF
TRBJ2-7 . TRBV5-4 . TGTGCCAGCGGCCAAGTTACCGAGCAGTACTTC CASGQVTEQYF
TRBJ2-7 . TRBV11-2 . TGTGCCAGCAGCCCTACAAGTCAGGGGTACGAGCAGTACTTC CASSPTSQGYEQYF
TRBJ2-7 TRBD1 TRBV30 . TGTGCCTGGAGTCTCGGACAGGGTCCCTACGAGCAGTACTTC CAWSLGQGPYEQYF
TRBJ1-1 . TRBV2 . TGTGCCAGCAGTTTCGACGGAGGGAACACTGAAGCTTTCTTT CASSFDGGNTEAFF
TRBJ2-3 TRBD1 TRBV7-3 . TGTGCCAGCAGCGGAACAGGGGGCGCGCAGTATTTT CASSGTGGAQYF
TRBJ2-5 . TRBV11-3 . TGTGCCAGCAGCGCGCCGGGGGATGTGGAGACCCAGTACTTC CASSAPGDVETQYF
TRBJ2-1 TRBD2 TRBV6-5 medium-sized TGTGCCAGCAGTAACTTAGCGGGAGAGCCAGGCAATGAGCAGTTCTTC CASSNLAGEPGNEQFF
TRBJ2-7 . TRBV13 . TGTGCCAGCAGCTCAACCAGAGAGTACGAGCAGTACTTC CASSSTREYEQYF
TRBJ2-7 . TRBV4-2 . TGTGCCAGCAGCCAAGAAGCCGTCCGGACGTCCGAGCAGTACTTC CASSQEAVRTSEQYF
TRBJ2-7 . TRBV28 . TGTGCCAGCAGTTCCAATTACGAGCAGTACTTC CASSSNYEQYF
TRBJ2-3 TRBD2 TRBV7-3 . TGTGCCAGCAGCTCAGAGACTAGCTCACTCACAGATACGCAGTATTTT CASSSETSSLTDTQYF
TRBJ1-2 . TRBV4-1 . TGCGCCAGCAGCCAAGGAGAAGCGAAATCTAACTATGGCTACACCTTC CASSQGEAKSNYGYTF
TRBJ2-2 TRBD2 TRBV7-2 . TGTGCCAGCAGCTCAATAGCGGGAAACACCGGGGAGCTGTTTTTT CASSSIAGNTGELFF
TRBJ2-7 TRBD1 TRBV9 . TGTGCCAGCAGCGTAATGAGTAGGGACAGGGCCTCCTACGAGCAGTACTTC CASSVMSRDRASYEQYF
TRBJ1-3 TRBD1 TRBV27 . TGTGCCAGCAGTCAGGACAGGGGGTACACCATATATTTT CASSQDRGYTIYF
TRBJ2-7 . TRBV29-1 . TGCAGCGTCCGTAGCGGCAAAGGATACGAGCAGTACTTC CSVRSGKGYEQYF
TRBJ1-1 . TRBV19 . TGTGCCAGTAGTATAGGTTGGGGGCTGGGGAACACTGAAGCTTTCTTT CASSIGWGLGNTEAFF
TRBJ2-7 . TRBV14 . TGTGCCAGCAGCCAAGACAGCTTCTACGAGCAGTACTTC CASSQDSFYEQYF
TRBJ2-1 . TRBV7-9 . TGTGCCAGCAGCCTAACGGGGGTCACTAGTCCCTCCTACAATGAGCAGTTCTTC CASSLTGVTSPSYNEQFF
TRBJ2-4 . TRBV7-2 . TGTGCCAGCAGCTTAAGGTACAATCCAAACATTCAGTACTTC CASSLRYNPNIQYF
TRBJ2-7 . TRBV9 . TGTGCCAGCAGCGTAGCTGGCCTAGGGGACGAGCAGTACTTC CASSVAGLGDEQYF